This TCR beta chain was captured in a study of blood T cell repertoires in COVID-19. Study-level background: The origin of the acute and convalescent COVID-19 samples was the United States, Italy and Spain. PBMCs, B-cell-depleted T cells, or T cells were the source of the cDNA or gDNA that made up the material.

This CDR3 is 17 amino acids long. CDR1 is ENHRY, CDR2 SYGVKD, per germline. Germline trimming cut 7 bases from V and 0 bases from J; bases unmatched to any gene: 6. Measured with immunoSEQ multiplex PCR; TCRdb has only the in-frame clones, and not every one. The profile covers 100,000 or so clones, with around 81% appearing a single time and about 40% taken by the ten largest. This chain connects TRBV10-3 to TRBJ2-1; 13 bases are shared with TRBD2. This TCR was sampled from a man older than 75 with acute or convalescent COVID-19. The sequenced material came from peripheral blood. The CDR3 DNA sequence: TGTGCCATCAATCCTGGGACTAGCGGGATCTCCTACAATGAGCAGTTCTTC. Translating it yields CAINPGTSGISYNEQFF.